What follows are 22 T cell receptor beta chains derived from one specimen sequenced in a study of blood T cells in healthy people across ages. Through a sample-barcoded 5' primer and a J-beta primer mix, a second PCR was run for 7 to 11 cycles. TCRdb analysed the 5' RACE reads with MiXCR anew, one entry per CDR3 protein. The table has 550,000 to 700,000 distinct CDR3 sequences, 25% to 30% seen once. Sequencing was carried out using blood. Source of these receptors: a woman in her sixties or seventies in good health.

CDR3 protein: CASSLQAQEPQHF. The CDR3, as DNA: TGTGCCAGCAGCTTACAGGCGCAAGAGCCCCAGCATTTT. This sequence joins TRBV7-9 and TRBJ1-5; no firm D call. Germline V gene data show CDR1 as SEHNR and CDR2 as FQNEAQ (reference sequence). V lost 2 bases and J 8 bases, leaving 10 bases between the germline ends. CDR3 length equals 13 residues.

The genes are TRBV20-1 and TRBJ2-5; 10 nucleotides agree with TRBD1. The germline V gene encodes CDR1 DFQATT and CDR2 SNEGSKA (reference sequence). The J segment lost 2 bases and the V segment lost 6 bases, leaving 6 bases of the junction unmatched. The length of the CDR3 is 14 residues. The chain's CDR3 is CSAGGQGRQETQYF. DNA of the CDR3: TGCAGTGCGGGGGGACAGGGGAGGCAAGAGACCCAGTACTTC.

This chain uses TRBV14 with TRBJ1-2; D is undetermined. The CDR3 has 12 amino acids. The V and J ends lost 5 bases and 5 bases respectively, with 9 bases between them. CDR1 and CDR2 from the germline V gene are SGHDN and FVKESK. The CDR3 spells CASSWDWYGYTF. As DNA, the CDR3 is TGTGCCAGCAGCTGGGATTGGTATGGCTACACCTTC.

This clonotype was recorded many times. The chain is built from TRBV11-2 and TRBJ2-4; 7 bases are shared with TRBD2. This CDR3 has 17 amino acids. Germline CDR1 is SGHAT and CDR2 is FQNNGV. Trimming took 1 base from V and 1 from J; bases not matched to a gene: 7. CDR3 residues: CASSLGTFSGAKNIQYF. CDR3 bases: TGTGCCAGCAGCTTAGGAACTTTTAGCGGGGCCAAAAACATTCAGTACTTC.

This clonotype was counted between two and nine times. The V call is TRBV9, the J call TRBJ1-2; possibly TRBD1 for D (5 bases). Per the germline V gene, CDR1 is SGDLS and CDR2 is YYNGEE. The V end lost 4 bases, the J end lost 2 bases, and 12 bases lay between the germline ends. The CDR3 length is 14 residues. This CDR3 reads CASSPPGPNYGYTF. DNA for the CDR3: TGTGCCAGCAGCCCACCAGGGCCCAACTATGGCTACACCTTC.

V and J are TRBV20-1 and TRBJ1-4, with 7 bases identical to TRBD1. V lost 6 bases, J lost 4 bases, and 5 bases stayed unmatched. The length of the CDR3 is 13 residues. Germline V gene lookup returns CDR1 DFQATT and CDR2 SNEGSKA (reference sequence). The CDR3 region has the DNA TGCAGTGCCTCGGGACAGAATAATGAAAAACTGTTTTTT. Translation: CSASGQNNEKLFF.

The V gene is TRBV5-1, the J gene TRBJ2-5; unclear D gene. The J call may be in error: the DNA end matches TRBJ2-1 better. The CDR3 is 15 amino acids. The V gene's germline CDR1 is SGHRS and CDR2 YFSETQ. The CDR3 loop is CASSFDTETLREQFF. The CDR3 DNA reads TGCGCCAGCAGCTTCGACACGGAGACACTCCGCGAGCAGTTCTTC.

This clonotype was detected a few times. The chain employs TRBV27 and TRBJ1-1; D not resolved. CDR3 length: 14 residues. Deletions cut 3 bases from V and 6 bases from J, with 14 bases between. Germline values: CDR1 MNHEY, CDR2 SMNVEV (reference sequence). CDR3 in DNA: TGTGCCAGCAGTTTGAGGGCCCTGGGGTCTGAAGCTTTCTTT. Translated, it gives CASSLRALGSEAFF.

V is TRBV6-1 and J is TRBJ2-3, with 7 bases that match TRBD2. Germline CDR1 and CDR2: MNHNS and SASEGT. The CDR3 has 15 amino acids. The junction had 7 bases not matched to a gene; V was cut back by 6 bases and J by 1 base. The CDR3, as DNA: TGTGCCAGCAGCGGCGCTAGCGGCGGCACAGATACGCAGTATTTT. Amino acid sequence: CASSGASGGTDTQYF.

The chain joins TRBV3-1 to TRBJ2-4; weak D call: TRBD1 (6 bases). This CDR3 region has 16 residues. V lost 2 bases, J lost 2 bases, and 13 bases lay in between. The germline V gene encodes CDR1 LGHDT and CDR2 YNNKEL (reference sequence). The CDR3 sequence: CASSQRYTGTKNIQYF. The CDR3, as DNA: TGTGCCAGCAGCCAAAGATACACAGGGACCAAAAACATTCAGTACTTC.

This clonotype was observed a few times. The chain couples TRBV5-5 to TRBJ2-3; 11 bases are shared with TRBD2. Germline V gene data show CDR1 as SGHKS and CDR2 as YYEKEE (reference sequence). V gave up 6 bases and J gave up 2 bases; unmatched junction bases: 8. The CDR3 contains 16 residues. The CDR3 DNA sequence: TGTGCCAGCACCCTAAGACTAGCGGGGTTCACAGATACGCAGTATTTT. Its translation: CASTLRLAGFTDTQYF. Full variable domain (rest looked up from reference TRBV5-5 and TRBJ2-3): DAGVTQSPTHLIKTRGQQVTLRCSPISGHKSVSWYQQVLGQGPQFIFQYYEKEERGRGNFPDRFSARQFPNYSSELNVNALLLGDSALYLCASTLRLAGFTDTQYFGPGTRLTVL.

V and J are TRBV7-2 and TRBJ1-2; D not certain. CDR3 length: 13 residues. The ends were cut back, 7 bases at V and 4 bases at J, with 13 bases in the middle. The germline gives CDR1 SGHTA, CDR2 FQGNSA. This CDR3 is CASNPTWGYGYTF. Here the CDR3 DNA reads TGTGCCAGCAACCCAACATGGGGCTATGGCTACACCTTC.

This clonotype came up a few times. This sequence joins TRBV7-3 and TRBJ1-3, with a tentative D call TRBD1 (5 bases). The CDR3 extends over 15 amino acids. V shed 2 bases and J shed 0 bases, with 8 bases lying between them. CDR1 and CDR2 (germline): SGHTA, FQGTGA. The CDR3 DNA sequence: TGTGCCAGCAGCTTAGGGGCCTACTCTGGAAACACCATATATTTT. This translates into CASSLGAYSGNTIYF.

The CDR3 DNA reads TGTGCCAGCAGGCGGGAGCCCTTGGGGTATGGCTACACCTTC. Amino acid sequence: CASRREPLGYGYTF. The chain couples TRBV2 to TRBJ1-2; D is unclear. The CDR3 loop spans 14 amino acids. Germline V lookup: CDR1 SNHLY, CDR2 FYNNEI. V was clipped by 6 bases and J by 5 bases, with 16 bases between them.

V is TRBV5-5 and J is TRBJ2-1; D is perhaps TRBD1 (6 bases). CDR1 SGHKS and CDR2 YYEKEE come from the germline V gene (reference sequence). The CDR3 runs to 18 residues. The V end was cut by 3 bases, the J end by 6 bases, with 25 bases between. In DNA form, the CDR3 reads TGTGCCAGCAGCTGGAGTATAGGAGATAGGGGGTTAGGCAATGAGCAGTTCTTC. Amino acids: CASSWSIGDRGLGNEQFF.

There are many counts of this clonotype. The chain links TRBV9 to TRBJ1-2; D not certain. The CDR3 runs 11 residues. CDR1 and CDR2 (germline): SGDLS, YYNGEE. V lost 3 bases and J lost 8, with 8 bases in between. CDR3 nucleotides: TGTGCCAGCAGCGCTAGCCGGGGCTACACCTTC. It specifies CASSASRGYTF.

The rearrangement uses TRBV20-1 and TRBJ2-7, with D uncertain. The germline gives CDR1 DFQATT, CDR2 SNEGSKA (reference sequence). Trimming left V 5 bases short and J 2 bases short, with 10 bases between. CDR3 length: 12 amino acids. The DNA of the CDR3 is TGCAGTGCTCCTTCAGACGCCTACGAGCAGTACTTC. Protein product: CSAPSDAYEQYF.

The rearrangement links TRBV7-3 to TRBJ2-3; D is possibly TRBD1 (5 bases). V was clipped by 1 base and J by 1 base, with 21 bases between them. This CDR3 comprises 19 residues. CDR1 SGHTA and CDR2 FQGTGA come from the germline V gene. Here the CDR3 reads CASSLKGPRSSSGTDTQYF. The CDR3 DNA reads TGTGCCAGCAGCTTAAAGGGGCCGCGCTCTTCATCGGGCACAGATACGCAGTATTTT.

The CDR3 protein is CSVDEGAGTQYF. Here the CDR3 DNA reads TGCAGCGTTGACGAGGGGGCTGGGACCCAGTACTTC. This rearrangement joins TRBV29-1 to TRBJ2-1; 7 bases map to TRBD1. The tail of the sequence fits TRBJ2-5 better, so the J call may be wrong. In germline, CDR1 is SQVTM, CDR2 ANQGSEA. The CDR3 is made up of 12 amino acids.

This clonotype has just a few counts. V is TRBV5-8 and J is TRBJ1-2; D gene uncertain. CDR1 and CDR2 (germline): SGHTS, YDEGEE. Trimming cost V 2 bases and J 5 bases, with 16 bases left between them. The CDR3 runs to 15 residues. The CDR3 here is CASSLTSGRAYGYTF. The CDR3 nucleotides are TGTGCCAGCAGCTTAACGTCCGGGCGAGCTTATGGCTACACCTTC. Drawing the rest from reference TRBV5-8 and TRBJ1-2, the complete variable domain is EAGVTQSPTHLIKTRGQQATLRCSPISGHTSVYWYQQALGLGLQFLLWYDEGEERNRGNFPPRFSGRQFPNYSSELNVNALELEDSALYLCASSLTSGRAYGYTFGSGTRLTVV.

This clonotype was counted a few times. In DNA, the CDR3 is TGCGCCAGCAGCGAGGGGCAGGGTGGGAACACTGAAGCTTTCTTT. It codes for CASSEGQGGNTEAFF. The chain combines TRBV5-1 with TRBJ1-1; TRBD1 might be the D (5 bases). V lost 4 bases to trimming and J lost 1 base, with 14 bases between them. CDR1 SGHRS and CDR2 YFSETQ come from the germline V gene. The CDR3 runs 15 residues.

This chain uses TRBV2 with TRBJ2-6; TRBD1 is a possible D gene (6 bases). The CDR3 runs to 15 residues. The ends were cut back, 6 bases at V and 4 bases at J, with 13 bases in the middle. Germline V gives CDR1 SNHLY, CDR2 FYNNEI. CDR3 nucleotides: TGTGCCAGCAGGGCAGGGACAAGCGGGGCCAACGTCCTGACTTTC. This encodes CASRAGTSGANVLTF. The full variable domain, with the rest looked up from reference TRBV2 and TRBJ2-6, is EPEVTQTPSHQVTQMGQEVILRCVPISNHLYFYWYRQILGQKVEFLVSFYNNEISEKSEIFDDQFSVERPDGSNFTLKIRSTKLEDSAMYFCASRAGTSGANVLTFGAGSRLTVL.